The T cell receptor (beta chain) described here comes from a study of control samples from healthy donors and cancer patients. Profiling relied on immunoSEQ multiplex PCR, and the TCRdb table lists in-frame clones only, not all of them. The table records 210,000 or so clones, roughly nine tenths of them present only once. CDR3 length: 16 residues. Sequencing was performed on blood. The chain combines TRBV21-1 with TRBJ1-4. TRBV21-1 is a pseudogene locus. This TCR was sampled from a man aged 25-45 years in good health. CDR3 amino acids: CASSKASRRSNEKLFF. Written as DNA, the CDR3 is TGTGCCAGCAGCAAAGCAAGCAGGAGGTCTAATGAAAAACTGTTTTTT.